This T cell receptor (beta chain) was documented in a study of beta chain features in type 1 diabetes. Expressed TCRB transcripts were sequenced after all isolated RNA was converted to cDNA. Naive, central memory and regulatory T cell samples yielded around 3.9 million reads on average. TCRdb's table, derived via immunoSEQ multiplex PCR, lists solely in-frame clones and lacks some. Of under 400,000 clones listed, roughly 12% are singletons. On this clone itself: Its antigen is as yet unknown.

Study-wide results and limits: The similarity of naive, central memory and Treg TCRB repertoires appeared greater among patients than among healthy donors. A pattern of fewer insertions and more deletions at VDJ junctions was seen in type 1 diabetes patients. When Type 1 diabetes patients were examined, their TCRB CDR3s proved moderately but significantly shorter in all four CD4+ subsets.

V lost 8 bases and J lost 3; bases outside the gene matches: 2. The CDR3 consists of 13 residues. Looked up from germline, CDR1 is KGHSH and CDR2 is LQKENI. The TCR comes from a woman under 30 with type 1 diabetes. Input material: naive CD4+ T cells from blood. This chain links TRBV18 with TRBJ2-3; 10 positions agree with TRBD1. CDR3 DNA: TGTGCCAGCACGGGACAGGGGACAGATACGCAGTATTTT. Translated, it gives CASTGQGTDTQYF.